These 16 T cell receptor beta chains share one sample of origin, sequenced in a study of T cell responses to AZD1222 COVID-19 vaccine. Profiling relied on immunoSEQ multiplex PCR, and the TCRdb table lists in-frame clones only, not all of them. The data show about 110,000 clones, with 90% seen just once and 8% held by the top ten. The sample here was peripheral blood, taken 28 days after the second AZD1222 dose. The receptors stem from an adult who received the AZD1222 COVID-19 vaccine.

V is TRBV30 and J is TRBJ2-3; D remains unclear. The CDR3 is 16 amino acids. Trimming removed 3 bases at V and 2 bases at J, with 18 bases between. Germline CDR1 GTSNPN, CDR2 SVGIG (reference sequence). Here the CDR3 DNA reads TGTGCCTGGAGGCTTAGGGAAGGTATACACACAGATACGCAGTATTTT. Encoded protein: CAWRLREGIHTDTQYF.

The gene calls are TRBV9 and TRBJ2-6; perhaps D is TRBD1 or TRBD2 (5 bases each). V was cut by 3 bases and J by 0 bases, with 16 bases left in between. The germline gives CDR1 SGDLS, CDR2 YYNGEE. This CDR3 is built from 18 residues. CDR3 nucleotides: TGTGCCAGCAGCGAGCCAGGGACGTACCGCTCTGGGGCCAACGTCCTGACTTTC. This gives the protein CASSEPGTYRSGANVLTF.

The chain joins TRBV12-3 or TRBV12-4 to TRBJ1-1; TRBD1 matches 10 bases. V shed 4 bases, J shed 13 bases, and the junction held 6 bases outside the gene matches. The CDR3 covers 12 residues. The CDR3 region is CASSSAGTGVFF. Written as DNA, the CDR3 is TGTGCCAGCAGTTCAGCCGGGACAGGGGTTTTCTTT.

The J gene is TRBJ1-5, the V gene TRBV18; no reliable D call. This CDR3 has 13 residues. Deletions cut 1 base from V and 3 bases from J, with 4 bases between. Germline assignment: CDR1 KGHSH and CDR2 LQKENI. The CDR3 sequence: CASSPQNNQPQHF. The CDR3 DNA sequence: TGTGCCAGCTCACCACAGAACAATCAGCCCCAGCATTTT. The full variable domain, its missing parts supplied by reference TRBV18 and TRBJ1-5, is NAGVMQNPRHLVRRRGQEARLRCSPMKGHSHVYWYRQLPEEGLKFMVYLQKENIIDESGMPKERFSAEFPKEGPSILRIQQVVRGDSAAYFCASSPQNNQPQHFGDGTRLSIL.

The rearrangement joins TRBV7-9 to TRBJ2-3; no firm D call. Germline CDR1 and CDR2: SEHNR and FQNEAQ (reference sequence). This CDR3 is 14 amino acids long. V lost 2 bases to trimming and J lost 1 base, with 7 bases between them. CDR3 residues: CASSLPPGTDTQYF. In DNA, the CDR3 is TGTGCCAGCAGCTTACCCCCCGGCACAGATACGCAGTATTTT.

The chain employs TRBV6-2 or TRBV6-3 and TRBJ1-5; no reliable D call. CDR3 size: 13 residues. CDR1 is MNHEY and CDR2 is SVGEGT in the germline V gene. Trimming cost V 2 bases and J 6 bases, with 8 bases left between them. The CDR3 loop reads CASSYRVRQPQHF. As DNA, the CDR3 is TGTGCCAGCAGTTACAGGGTCCGTCAGCCCCAGCATTTT.

The chain carries TRBV7-3 and TRBJ2-2, with a weak D call TRBD2 (5 bases). The CDR3 extends over 15 amino acids. V lost 2 bases to trimming and J lost 5 bases, with 12 bases between them. Germline-derived CDR1 and CDR2 are SGHTA and FQGTGA. The CDR3 region is CASSLEGSRTGELFF. For the CDR3, the DNA is TGTGCCAGCAGCTTAGAGGGAAGTAGGACCGGGGAGCTGTTTTTT.

The chain couples TRBV7-2 to TRBJ2-7; D perhaps matches TRBD1 (6 bases). Looked up from germline, CDR1 is SGHTA and CDR2 is FQGNSA. The CDR3 loop spans 15 amino acids. Trimming pared 5 bases from V and 0 bases from J, leaving 14 bases between. CDR3 in DNA: TGTGCCAGCAGCACCTCGCAGGGGAGCTCCTACGAGCAGTACTTC. Protein product: CASSTSQGSSYEQYF.

The CDR3 reads CASSAGDSSGNTIYF. The CDR3 coding sequence is TGTGCCAGCAGCGCCGGGGACAGCTCTGGAAACACCATATATTTT. The chain carries TRBV9 and TRBJ1-3; 7 bases line up with TRBD1. Germline CDR1 is SGDLS and CDR2 is YYNGEE. J lost 0 bases, V lost 3 bases, and 3 bases had no gene match. The CDR3 has 15 residues. Supplemented by reference TRBV9 and TRBJ1-3, the full variable domain reads DSGVTQTPKHLITATGQRVTLRCSPRSGDLSVYWYQQSLDQGLQFLIQYYNGEERAKGNILERFSAQQFPDLHSELNLSSLELGDSALYFCASSAGDSSGNTIYFGEGSWLTVV.

V usage is TRBV3-1 (or the pseudogene TRBV3-2) and J usage is TRBJ1-1, with D possibly TRBD1 on 5 matching bases. The CDR3 covers 15 residues. From germline, CDR1 is LGHDT and CDR2 YNNKEL (reference sequence). V lost 1 base to trimming and J lost 4 bases, with 13 bases between them. The chain's CDR3 is CASSQGGWDPTEAFF. Here the CDR3 DNA reads TGTGCCAGCAGCCAAGGGGGCTGGGACCCCACTGAAGCTTTCTTT.

The V call is TRBV3-1 (or the pseudogene TRBV3-2), the J call TRBJ1-6; D remains ambiguous. Germline-derived CDR1 and CDR2 are LGHDT and YNNKEL (reference sequence). The CDR3 loop spans 13 amino acids. Trimming left V 0 bases short and J 13 bases short, with 10 bases between. Here the CDR3 DNA reads TGTGCCAGCAGCCAAGACCCCCCTGGTCCCCTCCACTTT. Its translation is CASSQDPPGPLHF.

The chain has TRBV9 and TRBJ2-2; D remains unclear. Germline lookup yields CDR1 SGDLS and CDR2 YYNGEE. V lost 0 bases and J 5 bases, leaving 14 bases between the germline ends. This CDR3 is built from 16 residues. The CDR3 sequence: CASSVEGSGGTGELFF. CDR3 nucleotide sequence: TGTGCCAGCAGCGTAGAAGGTTCGGGTGGGACCGGGGAGCTGTTTTTT.

V gene TRBV18 combines with J gene TRBJ1-1, with D perhaps TRBD1 (5 bases). The CDR3 spans 14 residues. CDR1 KGHSH and CDR2 LQKENI come from the germline V gene. V lost 2 bases to trimming and J lost 5 bases, with 12 bases between them. CDR3 sequence reads: CASSPGGSGTEAFF. The CDR3 region has the DNA TGTGCCAGCTCACCAGGGGGGTCGGGAACTGAAGCTTTCTTT.

The J gene is TRBJ1-5, the V gene TRBV11-1, with D possibly matching TRBD1 (5 bases). CDR3 length: 14 amino acids. Trimming shortened V by 2 bases and J by 1 base, and 6 bases separated the two germline ends. The germline CDR1 and CDR2 sequences are SGHAT and FQDESV (reference sequence). CDR3: CASSLRDSNQPQHF. The CDR3, as DNA: TGTGCCAGCAGCTTAAGGGACAGCAATCAGCCCCAGCATTTT.

V gene TRBV18 combines with J gene TRBJ1-2; no firm D call. Looked up from germline, CDR1 is KGHSH and CDR2 is LQKENI. The CDR3 is made up of 13 amino acids. V lost 6 bases, J lost 5 bases, and 13 bases lay in between. The CDR3 sequence is CASSTEEKYGYTF. DNA of the CDR3: TGTGCCAGCTCGACGGAAGAGAAATATGGCTACACCTTC.

The V gene is TRBV10-3, the J gene TRBJ1-5; 7 nucleotides line up with TRBD1. Germline loops: CDR1 ENHRY, CDR2 SYGVKD. V lost 3 bases to trimming and J lost 6 bases; unmatched junction nucleotides: 8. The CDR3 extends over 15 amino acids. Here the CDR3 DNA reads TGTGCCATCAGTGATGTGGAGGGGGCGAGTCAGCCCCAGCATTTT. Its translation: CAISDVEGASQPQHF.